This T cell receptor beta chain was observed in a study of CD8+ T cells in alopecia areata. Study at large: Patients received oral tofacitinib, 5 to 10 mg twice daily, for moderate-to-severe alopecia areata. Patients in the study were on tofacitinib for 6 to 18 months, then off it for 6 months.

RNA was isolated and reverse transcribed to cDNA, the sequencing template. Generated by immunoSEQ multiplex PCR, the TCRdb table keeps only in-frame clones and is missing some. The table lists under 250,000 clones, approximately 57% of them singletons. The treatment: oral pan-JAK inhibitor, 5-10 mg twice daily. Here the sequenced sample was CD4+ T cells sorted from blood, taken at week 4, from a patient treated with tofacitinib. The sequence was obtained from a human donor with alopecia areata.

As DNA, the CDR3 is TGTGCCAGCAGGGGGGACAGATCCAGGGGCTACACCTTC. It is translated as CASRGDRSRGYTF. The V gene is TRBV2, the J gene TRBJ1-2; 7 nucleotides agree with TRBD1. This CDR3 comprises 13 residues. Germline CDR1 SNHLY, CDR2 FYNNEI. V lost 6 bases to trimming and J lost 8 bases; unmatched junction nucleotides: 9.